Below are 30 T cell receptor beta chains sequenced from a single sample in a study of T cell clonality in common variable immunodeficiency. Study outcomes and limitations: Reportedly, TCR beta sequences from common variable immunodeficiency showed fewer deletions and N-nucleotide insertions.

Antigen specificity for these receptors is unknown. Sequenced by immunoSEQ multiplex PCR; TCRdb stores in-frame clones only, minus some. The table records 30,000 to 40,000 clones without singletons, the ten largest covering about 6.1%. Material for sequencing was peripheral blood mononuclear cells. The receptors come from a human donor with common variable immunodeficiency.

This clone was seen many times. The read terminates 3 residues ahead of where the CDR3 ends, so the germline J gene completes it. This chain joins TRBV19 and TRBJ2-3; D possibly corresponds to TRBD1 (5 bases). CDR3 length: 15 residues. CDR1 is LNHDA, CDR2 SQIVND, per germline (reference sequence). V was clipped by 1 base and J by 3 bases, with 11 bases between them. The sequenced part of the CDR3 DNA is TGTGCCAGTAGTATAGGCCCCTCAGGGACAGATACG. As protein: CASSIGPSGTDT. The whole CDR3 protein reads CASSIGPSGTDTQYF.

This clone was found many times. The read ends 3 residues before the CDR3 terminus; that terminus is restored from the germline J gene. J is TRBJ1-3 and V is TRBV6-1; TRBD1 matches 11 bases. From germline, CDR1 is MNHNS and CDR2 SASEGT. This CDR3 has 15 amino acids. The V and J ends lost 4 bases and 3 bases, in that order; junction bases with no gene match: 2. Incomplete CDR3 DNA: TGTGCCAGCAGTGCCGGGACAGGGGGTGGAAACACC. Its translation: CASSAGTGGGNT. The CDR3 in full is CASSAGTGGGNTIYF.

This clone was observed at least ten times. The read terminates 3 residues ahead of where the CDR3 ends, so the germline J gene completes it. The chain is built from TRBV5-1 and TRBJ1-1; 7 bases fit TRBD1. CDR1 and CDR2 from the germline V gene are SGHRS and YFSETQ. V was clipped by 4 bases and J by 1 base; unmatched bases: 4. The CDR3 totals 14 residues. The CDR3 DNA, read in part, is TGCGCCAGCAGCCGGGACAGTAAGAACACTGAA. It codes for CASSRDSKNTE. The full CDR3 reads CASSRDSKNTEAFF.

This clone was seen ten or more times. The read comes to an end 3 residues before the CDR3 does, leaving the germline J gene to fill in the end. The genes are TRBV11-2 and TRBJ2-7, with 7 bases fitting TRBD1. The CDR3 is made up of 13 amino acids. The junction had 7 bases not matched to a gene; V was cut back by 6 bases and J by 5 bases. CDR1 is SGHAT, CDR2 FQNNGV, per germline. The covered CDR3 bases are TGTGCCAGCAGGCCGACAGGGTACAACGAG. Encoded protein: CASRPTGYNE. The full-length CDR3 reads as CASRPTGYNEQYF. The variable domain in full, with the rest retrieved from reference TRBV11-2 and TRBJ2-7, is EAGVAQSPRYKIIEKRQSVAFWCNPISGHATLYWYQQILGQGPKLLIQFQNNGVVDDSQLPKDRFSAERLKGVDSTLKIQPAKLEDSAVYLCASRPTGYNEQYFGPGTRLTVT.

This clone came up a few times. Sequencing ends 3 residues short of the CDR3 end; the germline J gene provides the rest. The chain recombines TRBV13 with TRBJ2-5; 12 nucleotides match TRBD1. The CDR3 is 16 amino acids. J was trimmed by 5 bases and V by 4 bases; bases with no gene match: 8. CDR1 PRHDT and CDR2 FYEKMQ come from the germline V gene (reference sequence). The CDR3 sequence: CASSSPGQGAGETQYF. The covered CDR3 bases are TGTGCCAGCAGCTCACCGGGACAGGGGGCAGGGGAGACC.

This clone was seen more than once but under ten times. The read finishes 3 residues shy of the CDR3 end, and the germline J gene is used to complete it. V is TRBV2 and J is TRBJ2-1, with 8 bases that match TRBD2. The CDR3 covers 16 residues. The germline V gene has CDR1 SNHLY and CDR2 FYNNEI. Trimming at V came to 8 bases and at J to 4 bases, leaving 13 bases not matched to a gene. The covered CDR3 bases are TGTGCCAGCTGCGGGGGGTGGAGCGGGGATTACAATGAG. Residues: CASCGGWSGDYNE. The entire CDR3 protein is CASCGGWSGDYNEQFF.

The CDR3 region is CASRTGDSSTDTQYF. Incomplete CDR3 DNA: TGTGCCAGCAGGACAGGGGACTCTAGCACAGATACG. V gene TRBV6-2 or TRBV6-3 combines with J gene TRBJ2-3, with 8 bases matching TRBD1. The CDR3 is cut off 3 residues early in the read; its end comes from the germline J gene. Per germline, CDR1 MNHEY and CDR2 SVGEGT. The CDR3 covers 15 residues. Trimming took 6 bases from V and 0 from J; bases not matched to a gene: 5.

This clone has more than one count but fewer than ten. The CDR3 end falls 3 residues outside the read, so it is completed with the germline J gene. The chain uses TRBV2 and TRBJ2-1; 9 nucleotides agree with TRBD2. CDR3 length equals 15 residues. V shed 9 bases, J shed 7 bases, and the junction held 13 bases outside the gene matches. Looked up from germline, CDR1 is SNHLY and CDR2 is FYNNEI. CDR3 region: CASSPVRAGGNEQFF. The CDR3 DNA, read in part, is TGTGCCAGTAGTCCGGTTAGAGCGGGGGGAAATGAG.

This clone showed up many times. The read falls 3 residues short of the CDR3 end, and the missing part is taken from the germline J gene. This chain joins TRBV20-1 and TRBJ2-3, with D possibly TRBD2 on 6 matching bases. The V and J ends lost 5 bases and 3 bases respectively, with 9 bases between them. Germline CDR1 DFQATT, CDR2 SNEGSKA (reference sequence). This CDR3 region has 12 residues. CDR3 in amino acids: CSARGTTDTQYF. CDR3 DNA, as far as it was read: TGCAGTGCTCGAGGGACTACAGATACG.

This clone was seen more than once but under ten times. A junction end diverges from the germline sequence, so it may reflect a read error. The DNA ends 3 residues before the CDR3 does, and the rest of the CDR3 is filled in from the germline J gene. The rearrangement uses TRBV7-2 and TRBJ2-7, with 9 bases fitting TRBD1. CDR1 is SGHTA and CDR2 is FQGNSA in the germline V gene. The CDR3 sequence is 13 residues long. The CDR3 is CVSSSDRGNEQYF. The DNA read from the CDR3 is TGTGTCAGCAGCTCGGACAGGGGAAACGAG.

In regard to this clone: Read sequence stops 3 residues before the CDR3 end, and the germline J gene provides the missing end. This chain links TRBV2 with TRBJ1-6, with D possibly being TRBD1 (5 bases). CDR3 length: 14 residues. The germline V gene encodes CDR1 SNHLY and CDR2 FYNNEI. Trimming pared 4 bases from V and 8 bases from J, leaving 12 bases between. This chain's CDR3 is CASSVGGLDSPLHF. CDR3 DNA, as far as it was read: TGTGCCAGCAGTGTGGGGGGACTAGATTCACCC.

This clone was seen ten or more times. Read coverage stops 3 residues before the CDR3 terminus; the germline J gene supplies the remainder. V is TRBV5-1 and J is TRBJ2-6, with no clear D. The CDR3 has 16 residues. Trimming took 0 bases from V and 0 from J, leaving 7 bases between them. CDR1 and CDR2 from the germline V gene are SGHRS and YFSETQ. CDR3 sequence reads: CASSLVKRSGANVLTF. Partial CDR3 DNA: TGCGCCAGCAGCTTGGTGAAGCGCTCTGGGGCCAACGTC.

This clone was observed a few times. The read ends 3 residues before the CDR3 terminus; that terminus is restored from the germline J gene. The chain recombines TRBV16 with TRBJ1-2, with TRBD1 matching over 10 bases. The germline gives CDR1 KGHSY, CDR2 FQNENV. This CDR3 contains 17 residues. CDR3 bases read: TGTGCCAGCAGCCAATCCCCAACCGGGACAGGGGATCGGGGC. Translating gives CASSQSPTGTGDRG. The full CDR3 is CASSQSPTGTGDRGYTF.

A few counts support this clone. Read coverage stops 3 residues before the CDR3 terminus; the germline J gene supplies the remainder. This chain joins TRBV2 and TRBJ2-3, with 7 nucleotides matching TRBD1. Germline CDR1 and CDR2: SNHLY and FYNNEI. This CDR3 comprises 12 residues. The CDR3 DNA, read in part, is TGTGCCAGCAGCCGGGACAGCGAGTCG. Its translation: CASSRDSES. The whole CDR3 region reads CASSRDSESQYF. Drawing the rest from reference TRBV2 and TRBJ2-3, the complete variable domain is EPEVTQTPSHQVTQMGQEVILRCVPISNHLYFYWYRQILGQKVEFLVSFYNNEISEKSEIFDDQFSVERPDGSNFTLKIRSTKLEDSAMYFCASSRDSESQYFGPGTRLTVL.

This clone was seen a few times. Read data end 3 residues before the CDR3 end; the end is taken from the germline J gene. The V and J genes are TRBV5-1 and TRBJ1-1; TRBD1 agrees at 9 bases. The length of the CDR3 is 15 residues. CDR1 SGHRS and CDR2 YFSETQ come from the germline V gene. With 2 bases clipped from V and 0 bases from J, the junction kept 2 bases outside the gene matches. CDR3 sequence: CASSFGDRVNTEAFF. Incomplete CDR3 DNA: TGCGCCAGCAGCTTCGGGGACAGGGTGAACACTGAA.

This clone was seen ten or more times. The CDR3 is cut off 3 residues early in the read; its end comes from the germline J gene. The V and J genes are TRBV19 and TRBJ1-4; the D gene is possibly TRBD1 (6 bases). CDR1 and CDR2 from the germline V gene are LNHDA and SQIVND (reference sequence). Trimming stripped 2 bases from V and 0 bases from J, with 13 bases between. This CDR3 comprises 17 residues. CDR3 DNA, as far as it was read: TGTGCCAGTAGTATAAGAGGGGGTGCGGCAACTAATGAAAAA. This codes for CASSIRGGAATNEK. The full-length CDR3 reads as CASSIRGGAATNEKLFF.

As regards this clone: The read terminates 3 residues ahead of where the CDR3 ends, so the germline J gene completes it. This chain joins TRBV30 and TRBJ2-1; 12 nucleotides line up with TRBD2. The V and J ends lost 6 bases and 6 bases, in that order; junction bases with no gene match: 6. The CDR3 runs to 14 residues. Germline V CDR1 and CDR2: GTSNPN, SVGIG (reference sequence). The CDR3: CACDGLAGSNEQFF. The sequenced CDR3 bases are TGTGCCTGCGACGGACTAGCGGGGTCCAATGAG.

This clone has more than one count but fewer than ten. The CDR3 goes on 3 residues after the read ends, and that part is filled in from the germline J gene. The chain is built from TRBV18 and TRBJ2-3; TRBD2 matches at 10 bases. The V gene end was trimmed by 6 bases and the J gene end by 3 bases; junction bases not matched to a gene: 6. The CDR3 spans 15 residues. Looked up from germline, CDR1 is KGHSH and CDR2 is LQKENI. Incomplete CDR3 DNA: TGTGCCAGCTCGCGAGCGGGGGGGCAGACAGATACG. Residues: CASSRAGGQTDT. The full CDR3 protein is CASSRAGGQTDTQYF. The complete variable domain, with remaining parts taken from reference TRBV18 and TRBJ2-3, reads NAGVMQNPRHLVRRRGQEARLRCSPMKGHSHVYWYRQLPEEGLKFMVYLQKENIIDESGMPKERFSAEFPKEGPSILRIQQVVRGDSAAYFCASSRAGGQTDTQYFGPGTRLTVL.

Of note for this clone: The CDR3 end is not reached by the read, which stops 3 residues before it; the germline J gene fills it in. The chain carries TRBV30 and TRBJ2-3; D unresolved. Between the trimmed V and J ends, which lost 2 bases and 3 bases, there was a span of 6 bases. Germline V lookup: CDR1 GTSNPN, CDR2 SVGIG (reference sequence). The CDR3 contains 12 residues. The DNA read from the CDR3 is TGTGCCTGGAGTCCGACTACAGATACG. Translated: CAWSPTTDT. The CDR3 reads in full as CAWSPTTDTQYF.

This clone was observed many times. The read ends 3 residues before the CDR3 terminus; that terminus is restored from the germline J gene. This chain links TRBV5-1 with TRBJ1-1, with D possibly being TRBD1 (5 bases). The V gene's germline CDR1 is SGHRS and CDR2 YFSETQ. This CDR3 comprises 14 residues. V lost 3 bases to trimming and J lost 4 bases, with 13 bases between them. Partial CDR3 DNA: TGCGCCAGCAGCTCAGGGACTGTGGGCACTGAA. Encoded protein: CASSSGTVGTE. The whole CDR3 protein reads CASSSGTVGTEAFF.

This clone was picked up a small number of times. Read coverage stops 3 residues before the CDR3 terminus; the germline J gene supplies the remainder. The chain joins TRBV18 to TRBJ1-2; TRBD1 matches at 9 bases. The CDR3 sequence is 14 residues long. The germline V gene has CDR1 KGHSH and CDR2 LQKENI. V trimming: 2 bases; J trimming: 7 bases; junction bases outside the gene matches: 5. The CDR3 here is CASSPTPGQGGYTF. The DNA read from the CDR3 is TGTGCCAGCTCACCAACGCCGGGACAGGGTGGC.

This clone was seen a few times. The CDR3 extends 3 residues past the end of the read, so its final part is completed from the germline J gene. The genes are TRBV20-1 and TRBJ2-7, with a possible D match to TRBD1 (5 bases). V dropped 7 bases and J dropped 2 bases, with 15 bases sitting between them. This CDR3 contains 13 residues. Germline CDR1 and CDR2: DFQATT and SNEGSKA (reference sequence). Incomplete CDR3 DNA: TGCAGTGGCCAGACAGCCAAAGCCTACGAG. Encoded protein: CSGQTAKAYE. The entire CDR3 is CSGQTAKAYEQYF.

Ten or more counts support this clone. The read falls 3 residues short of the CDR3 end, and the missing part is taken from the germline J gene. The V gene is TRBV14, the J gene TRBJ2-1; D remains unclear. The CDR3 is 16 amino acids. Germline loops: CDR1 SGHDN, CDR2 FVKESK. V gave up 0 bases and J gave up 0 bases, with 9 bases separating them. CDR3 bases read: TGTGCCAGCAGCCAAGAATACGCGGCCTCCTACAATGAG. This gives the protein CASSQEYAASYNE. The CDR3 in its entirety is CASSQEYAASYNEQFF.

To note about this clone: From the germline J gene comes the end of the CDR3, since the read stops 3 residues before it. V and J are TRBV19 and TRBJ2-1; D possibly corresponds to TRBD2 (6 bases). Trimming removed 2 bases from V and 4 bases from J, with 12 bases in between. This CDR3 spans 15 amino acids. The germline V gene has CDR1 LNHDA and CDR2 SQIVND (reference sequence). The CDR3 bases that were read are TGTGCCAGTAGTATATCGGGGGTTATATACAATGAG. Protein product: CASSISGVIYNE. The CDR3 in its entirety is CASSISGVIYNEQFF.

With regard to this clone: From the germline J gene comes the end of the CDR3, since the read stops 3 residues before it. The rearrangement uses TRBV19 and TRBJ1-1; D is perhaps TRBD1 (6 bases). Trimming cost V 1 base and J 1 base, with 13 bases left between them. The germline CDR1 and CDR2 sequences are LNHDA and SQIVND (reference sequence). The CDR3 totals 16 residues. CDR3 amino acids: CASSIGPGATNTEAFF. Partial CDR3 DNA: TGTGCCAGTAGTATAGGTCCAGGGGCTACGAACACTGAA.

Notes on this clone: The sequenced fragment ends 3 residues before the CDR3 boundary, so the rest is inferred from the germline J gene. The V gene is TRBV30, the J gene TRBJ1-2; 7 bases agree with TRBD1. The CDR3 length is 13 residues. Losses at the gene ends were 2 bases for V and 6 bases for J; bases not matched to a gene: 6. Germline V CDR1 and CDR2: GTSNPN, SVGIG (reference sequence). The covered CDR3 bases are TGTGCCTGGAGTCTGACAGGGCGCGATGGC. This encodes CAWSLTGRDG. The full-length CDR3 reads as CAWSLTGRDGYTF.

This clone was detected ten times or more. The read finishes 3 residues shy of the CDR3 end, and the germline J gene is used to complete it. V gene TRBV30 combines with J gene TRBJ1-3; D gene uncertain. Germline CDR1 reads GTSNPN; CDR2 reads SVGIG (reference sequence). The CDR3 covers 16 residues. Trimming took 0 bases from V and 4 from J, leaving 16 bases between them. CDR3 region: CAWSVLTEFNGNTIYF. The covered CDR3 bases are TGTGCCTGGAGTGTATTAACAGAATTCAACGGAAACACC.

This clone appeared many times. Read data end 3 residues before the CDR3 end; the end is taken from the germline J gene. The genes are TRBV6-2 or TRBV6-3 and TRBJ1-1, with 9 bases aligning to TRBD1. The V and J ends lost 6 bases and 5 bases, in that order; junction bases with no gene match: 7. CDR3 length: 14 residues. Germline CDR1 and CDR2: MNHEY and SVGEGT. The covered CDR3 bases are TGTGCCAGCAGCGTTACAGGGGGCGTAACTGAA. This gives the protein CASSVTGGVTE. The entire CDR3 sequence reads CASSVTGGVTEAFF.

In this sample, this clone turned up many times. The missing CDR3 end, 3 residues past where the read stops, is filled in from the germline J gene. V and J are TRBV4-2 and TRBJ1-5, with unresolved D. This CDR3 contains 13 residues. Per the germline V gene, CDR1 is LGHNA and CDR2 is YNFKEQ. Trimming removed 0 bases at V and 7 bases at J, with 7 bases between. CDR3 DNA, as far as it was read: TGTGCCAGCAGCCAAGATCCCAGACAGCCC. The encoded protein is CASSQDPRQP. The full CDR3 sequence reads CASSQDPRQPQHF.

Only a few counts were recorded for this clone. The CDR3 is cut off 3 residues early in the read; its end comes from the germline J gene. The gene calls are TRBV5-1 and TRBJ1-2; TRBD1 aligns across 7 bases. Trimming at V came to 0 bases and at J to 3 bases, leaving 2 bases not matched to a gene. The germline V gene encodes CDR1 SGHRS and CDR2 YFSETQ. The CDR3 sequence is 14 residues long. The sequenced part of the CDR3 DNA is TGCGCCAGCAGCTTGGCCGGGACAGACTATGGC. This translates into CASSLAGTDYG. The whole CDR3 protein is CASSLAGTDYGYTF.